These 27 T cell receptor beta chains originate from one sample sequenced in a study of CD8 T cells in ankylosing spondylitis (dated by TCRdb to 2015 to 2018). Libraries were prepared through 5' RACE. The reads were generated on an Illumina HiSeq 2500. The raw public data were reprocessed by TCRdb itself: fastp quality trimming at Q25, MiXCR clonotype calling, in-frame beta chains only. Each CDR3 protein appears once, grouped with its most common genes and DNA. The sample table shows approximately 35,000 distinct CDR3 sequences, and 13% are seen once. Less than 35% of the sample is taken by the ten largest. Sequenced material: synovial fluid, either unsorted or a sorted T cell fraction (not recorded which). The source of these receptors is a male donor with ankylosing spondylitis.

The chain is built from TRBV28 and TRBJ2-4, with 7 bases identical to TRBD2. Looked up from germline, CDR1 is MDHEN and CDR2 is SYDVKM. V lost 5 bases and J lost 8; bases outside the gene matches: 15. The CDR3 has 16 amino acids. CDR3 DNA sequence: TGTGCCAGCAGTCCGGGACTACGAGCCCGAAGGGACATTCAGTACTTC. Protein: CASSPGLRARRDIQYF.

The V and J genes are TRBV4-1 and TRBJ1-1, with 10 bases matching TRBD1. The germline V gene has CDR1 MGHRA and CDR2 YSYEKL. V lost 3 bases, J lost 3 bases, and 4 bases stayed unmatched. This CDR3 region has 15 residues. The CDR3 is CASSHRDRGYTEAFF. CDR3 sequence (DNA): TGCGCCAGCAGCCACCGGGACAGGGGTTACACTGAAGCTTTCTTT.

This clonotype came up many times. This chain uses TRBV27 with TRBJ2-3; D perhaps matches TRBD2 (6 bases). The CDR3 loop spans 16 amino acids. Per the germline V gene, CDR1 is MNHEY and CDR2 is SMNVEV (reference sequence). V was pared by 1 base and J by 3 bases, with 14 bases between. In nucleotides, the CDR3 is TGTGCCAGCAGTTTATGGGGGGACCATGGAACAGATACGCAGTATTTT. Protein sequence: CASSLWGDHGTDTQYF.

This clonotype was seen ten or more times. The chain links TRBV5-1 to TRBJ2-4; 8 nucleotides align to TRBD2. Germline loops: CDR1 SGHRS, CDR2 YFSETQ. The CDR3 has 14 residues. V lost 0 bases, J lost 7 bases, and 3 bases stayed unmatched. CDR3: CASSLAGGPNIQYF. The CDR3 bases are TGCGCCAGCAGCTTGGCGGGGGGGCCCAACATTCAGTACTTC.

The genes are TRBV28 and TRBJ2-7; 9 bases map to TRBD1. Trimming cost V 5 bases and J 1 base; bases outside gene matches: 3. There are 14 residues in the CDR3. CDR1 is MDHEN, CDR2 SYDVKM, per germline. The CDR3 DNA follows: TGTGCCAGCAGTATGACAGGGGGTTCCTACGAGCAGTACTTC. It is translated as CASSMTGGSYEQYF.

This clonotype came up a few times. This sequence joins TRBV16 and TRBJ2-7; TRBD1 matches 11 bases. Germline CDR1 and CDR2: KGHSY and FQNENV. CDR3 size: 15 residues. Losses at the gene ends were 1 base for V and 3 bases for J; bases not matched to a gene: 2. The CDR3 coding sequence is TGTGCCAGCAGCCAATGGACAGGGGGCATCTACGAGCAGTACTTC. Its translation is CASSQWTGGIYEQYF.

This clonotype was counted many times. The rearrangement joins TRBV27 to TRBJ2-7; D may match TRBD1 or TRBD2 (5 bases each). The CDR3 has 16 amino acids. Germline CDR1 MNHEY, CDR2 SMNVEV (reference sequence). V was shortened by 6 bases and J by 0 bases, with 18 bases between the two germline ends. In DNA, the CDR3 is TGTGCCAGCAGGGGGACCCACCGGGAAAGCTCCTACGAGCAGTACTTC. This encodes CASRGTHRESSYEQYF.

This clonotype has only a few counts. The gene calls are TRBV2 and TRBJ2-1, with D possibly matching TRBD1 (5 bases). The CDR3 runs 13 residues. Germline assignment: CDR1 SNHLY and CDR2 FYNNEI. Trimming cost V 4 bases and J 9 bases, with 13 bases left between them. This chain's CDR3 is CASSVGEVGEQFF. Written as DNA, the CDR3 is TGTGCCAGCAGTGTAGGGGAAGTAGGTGAGCAGTTCTTC.

This clonotype was seen only a few times. This chain links TRBV30 with TRBJ1-1; the D gene is possibly TRBD1 (5 bases). The V end was cut by 0 bases, the J end by 4 bases, with 12 bases between. The CDR3 loop spans 14 amino acids. Germline-derived CDR1 and CDR2 are GTSNPN and SVGIG (reference sequence). The CDR3 loop reads CAWSVGQGVTEAFF. The CDR3 nucleotides read TGTGCCTGGAGTGTAGGCCAGGGAGTCACTGAAGCTTTCTTT.

In this sample, this clonotype turned up many times. V and J are TRBV20-1 and TRBJ2-3; 15 nucleotides line up with TRBD2. The CDR3 has 19 amino acids. Unmatched junction bases numbered 8, after V lost 1 base and J lost 0 bases. Germline lookup yields CDR1 DFQATT and CDR2 SNEGSKA (reference sequence). CDR3 amino acids: CSARAAGLAGGLSTDTQYF. CDR3 nucleotide sequence: TGCAGTGCTAGAGCGGCGGGACTAGCGGGGGGCCTGAGCACAGATACGCAGTATTTT.

This clonotype was recorded only once. The gene calls are TRBV4-3 and TRBJ2-2; TRBD1 matches 9 bases. This CDR3 is built from 17 residues. Germline CDR1 and CDR2: LGHNA and YSLEER. V shed 0 bases, J shed 4 bases, and the junction held 6 bases outside the gene matches. Here the CDR3 DNA reads TGCGCCAGCAGCCAAGATTGGGGACAGGGAACCACCGGGGAGCTGTTTTTT. Translated: CASSQDWGQGTTGELFF.

Regarding this clonotype: Being one base from a much bigger clone, this may be a read error. This chain uses TRBV7-9 with TRBJ2-7, with D possibly TRBD2 on 5 matching bases. V was pared by 4 bases and J by 1 base, with 14 bases between. This CDR3 has 15 residues. CDR1 is SEHNR, CDR2 FQNEAQ, per germline (reference sequence). The CDR3, as DNA: TGTGCCAGCAGCTCTCCGACTGGCGGGTCCTACGAGCAGTACTTC. Its translation is CASSSPTGGSYEQYF.

This clonotype was seen only a few times. The chain is built from TRBV20-1 and TRBJ2-7, with D perhaps TRBD2 (6 bases). CDR1 DFQATT and CDR2 SNEGSKA come from the germline V gene (reference sequence). Between the trimmed V and J ends, which lost 3 bases and 2 bases, there was a span of 14 bases. The CDR3 extends over 14 amino acids. In nucleotides, the CDR3 is TGCAGTGCTAGGGGGCTAGCGCTTACCTACGAGCAGTACTTC. It encodes CSARGLALTYEQYF.

This clonotype occurred many times. The rearrangement uses TRBV29-1 and TRBJ2-7; 8 positions agree with TRBD2. Germline CDR1 is SQVTM and CDR2 is ANQGSEA. Germline trimming cut 1 base from V and 3 bases from J; bases unmatched to any gene: 5. This CDR3 is 14 amino acids long. DNA of the CDR3: TGCAGCGTTGAAGGGGCGGGAGGAAACTACGAGCAGTACTTC. It codes for CSVEGAGGNYEQYF.

This clonotype was counted ten times or more. This chain's CDR3 is CASSQGLGTGNEAFF. The CDR3 region has the DNA TGCGCCAGCAGCCAAGGATTAGGGACAGGGAATGAAGCTTTCTTT. The V gene is TRBV4-3, the J gene TRBJ1-1, with 9 nucleotides matching TRBD1. From germline, CDR1 is LGHNA and CDR2 YSLEER. The CDR3 extends over 15 amino acids. V was pared by 1 base and J by 7 bases, with 7 bases of the junction left unmatched.

This clonotype has a handful of counts. This chain connects TRBV7-9 to TRBJ2-5; tentatively, D is TRBD2 (6 bases). Germline CDR1 reads SEHNR; CDR2 reads FQNEAQ (reference sequence). V was trimmed by 0 bases and J by 6 bases, leaving 14 bases between them. The CDR3 extends over 15 amino acids. The CDR3 loop reads CASSLATGGIKTQYF. CDR3 coding DNA: TGTGCCAGCAGCTTAGCCACCGGCGGGATAAAGACCCAGTACTTC.

V usage is TRBV11-2 and J usage is TRBJ1-5, with 10 bases lining up with TRBD1. This CDR3 is built from 16 residues. Germline CDR1 reads SGHAT; CDR2 reads FQNNGV. Trimming at V came to 5 bases and at J to 3 bases, leaving 7 bases not matched to a gene. Here the CDR3 DNA reads TGTGCCAGCAGCATCGGACAGGGGGGTCCCAATCAGCCCCAGCATTTT. It translates to CASSIGQGGPNQPQHF.

Many counts were recorded for this clonotype. The chain combines TRBV4-3 with TRBJ2-3; D possibly uses TRBD1 or TRBD2 (5 bases each). Germline lookup yields CDR1 LGHNA and CDR2 YSLEER. Trimming took 6 bases from V and 3 from J, leaving 13 bases between them. The CDR3 consists of 14 residues. The CDR3, as DNA: TGCGCCAGCAGTTTTAGTGGGGGTACAGATACGCAGTATTTT. It specifies CASSFSGGTDTQYF.

This clonotype was recorded a few times. The chain is built from TRBV6-4 and TRBJ2-3, with 13 nucleotides matching TRBD2. This CDR3 spans 15 amino acids. CDR1 is MRHNA, CDR2 SNTAGT, per germline. V dropped 7 bases and J dropped 1; count of bases not matched to a gene: 2. The CDR3 loop is CASKGTSGGTDTQYF. The CDR3 DNA follows: TGTGCCAGCAAAGGGACTAGCGGGGGCACAGATACGCAGTATTTT.

This clonotype has only a few counts. In DNA, the CDR3 is TGCGCCAGCAGCTTGGTATGGGCAGGGCGCGAGCAGTACTTC. Its protein is CASSLVWAGREQYF. The chain carries TRBV5-1 and TRBJ2-7; TRBD1 is a possible D gene (5 bases). Germline values: CDR1 SGHRS, CDR2 YFSETQ. Trimming stripped 0 bases from V and 6 bases from J, with 13 bases between. The CDR3 has 14 amino acids.

This clonotype was picked up a small number of times. Written as DNA, the CDR3 is TGTGCCAGCAGCTCATATTCCTACGAGCAGTACTTC. Translated, it gives CASSSYSYEQYF. This chain joins TRBV7-9 and TRBJ2-7; D call uncertain. Trimming shortened V by 4 bases and J by 1 base, and 5 bases separated the two germline ends. CDR1 is SEHNR, CDR2 FQNEAQ, per germline (reference sequence). CDR3 size: 12 residues.

This clonotype was found many times. The chain has TRBV7-9 and TRBJ1-4; perhaps TRBD1 as D (5 bases). This CDR3 region has 15 residues. CDR1 SEHNR and CDR2 FQNEAQ come from the germline V gene (reference sequence). Trimming took 4 bases from V and 5 from J, leaving 14 bases between them. The DNA of the CDR3 is TGTGCCAGCAGCTCTAGGGGACGGCCGAATGAAAAACTGTTTTTT. The encoded protein is CASSSRGRPNEKLFF. The complete variable domain, with remaining parts taken from reference TRBV7-9 and TRBJ1-4, reads DTGVSQNPRHKITKRGQNVTFRCDPISEHNRLYWYRQTLGQGPEFLTYFQNEAQLEKSRLLSDRFSAERPKGSFSTLEIQRTEQGDSAMYLCASSSRGRPNEKLFFGSGTQLSVL.

This clonotype was seen repeatedly, ten times or more. J is TRBJ2-6 and V is TRBV3-1; D is unresolved. The CDR3 length is 19 residues. CDR1 and CDR2 from the germline V gene are LGHDT and YNNKEL (reference sequence). V was pared by 0 bases and J by 3 bases, with 18 bases between. CDR3 in amino acids: CASSQDDPGVLGGANVLTF. In DNA form, the CDR3 reads TGTGCCAGCAGCCAAGATGACCCTGGGGTTTTGGGTGGGGCCAACGTCCTGACTTTC.

Here the CDR3 reads CASSYSMTEKLFF. CDR3 DNA: TGTGCCAGCAGTTACTCGATGACTGAAAAACTGTTTTTT. The rearrangement uses TRBV6-2 or TRBV6-3 and TRBJ1-4, with D uncertain. Germline CDR1 MNHEY, CDR2 SVGEGT. Trimming pared 0 bases from V and 7 bases from J, leaving 6 bases between. The CDR3 has 13 amino acids.

This clonotype was counted ten times or more. The V gene is TRBV7-8, the J gene TRBJ1-5; D ambiguous. This CDR3 has 15 amino acids. Trimming removed 5 bases at V and 0 bases at J, with 11 bases between. The germline V gene has CDR1 SGHVS and CDR2 FQNEAQ. The CDR3 here is CASSPRPGSNQPQHF. For the CDR3, the DNA is TGTGCCAGCAGCCCAAGACCAGGTAGCAATCAGCCCCAGCATTTT.

The table lists this clonotype with many counts. This chain's CDR3 is CASSSSSGLETQYF. CDR3 coding DNA: TGTGCCAGCAGCTCTTCTAGCGGGCTGGAGACCCAGTACTTC. The chain combines TRBV7-9 with TRBJ2-5, with 8 bases matching TRBD2. With V trimmed by 4 bases and J by 5 bases, 6 bases remained unmatched. Germline V lookup: CDR1 SEHNR, CDR2 FQNEAQ (reference sequence). The CDR3 has 14 residues.

This clonotype has a count of ten or more. This chain joins TRBV27 and TRBJ2-7, with 8 bases that match TRBD1. The V gene end was trimmed by 8 bases and the J gene end by 1 base; junction bases not matched to a gene: 10. CDR1 is MNHEY, CDR2 SMNVEV, per germline (reference sequence). CDR3 length: 15 residues. CDR3 nucleotides: TGTGCCAGCCAAATAGGACAGGGCTCGTCCTACGAGCAGTACTTC. Amino acid sequence: CASQIGQGSSYEQYF.